This T cell receptor (beta chain) is from a study of T cell changes during pregnancy in multiple sclerosis. The germline CDR1 and CDR2 sequences are SEHNR and FQNEAQ (reference sequence). V shed 4 bases and J shed 0 bases, with 6 bases lying between them. CDR3 size: 13 residues. Sequenced by immunoSEQ multiplex PCR; TCRdb stores in-frame clones only, minus some. There are roughly 69,000 clones in the sample; 92% occur only once, and 1.4% to 1.5% lies in the top ten. The sequence was collected from a female donor with multiple sclerosis, enrolled in a pregnancy study. Sequenced here: peripheral blood, sampled after pregnancy. This chain joins TRBV7-9 and TRBJ2-5; no clear D. CDR3 in amino acids: CASSSQNQETQYF. The CDR3 nucleotides read TGTGCCAGCAGCTCGCAGAACCAAGAGACCCAGTACTTC.